This T cell receptor (beta chain) emerged from a study of T cell repertoires in cytomegalovirus infection. Study background: TCR beta signatures that were public indicated CMV infection and matching HLA type.

Study-wide results and caveats: Summed public TCR beta family frequency identified CMV carriers bearing the relevant HLA.

The germline gives CDR1 SQVTM, CDR2 ANQGSEA. V was pared by 6 bases and J by 3 bases, with 12 bases of the junction left unmatched. The CDR3 is 16 residues long. TCRdb ran MiXCR on the reads and lists one entry per CDR3 protein. The sample yields hundreds of thousands of distinct CDR3 sequences, 31% seen once. This clonotype has a handful of counts. Its antigen is unidentified. V gene TRBV29-1 combines with J gene TRBJ2-1; 9 positions match TRBD1. This TCR derives from a human donor in good health (CMV status not recorded). Some clones in this sample may be carry-over from other donors' samples. Sample: cultured CD8+ T cells from PBMCs, taken from culture after CMV antigen stimulation. Here the CDR3 reads CSVSPKGQGFYNEQFF. For the CDR3, the DNA is TGCAGCGTCTCTCCAAAGGGACAGGGATTCTACAATGAGCAGTTCTTC.